This T cell receptor (beta chain) stems from a study of blood T cell repertoires in COVID-19. Looking at the study overall: Samples representing acute and convalescent COVID-19 were sourced from the United States, Italy and Spain. The cDNA or gDNA used as material had been derived from T cells, B-cell-depleted T cells, or PBMCs.

There are 16 residues in the CDR3. As processed by the authors: Reference gene primer amplification gave nucleated cell count estimates. Produced via immunoSEQ multiplex PCR; TCRdb's table is partial and in-frame only. That table gives V, J and clone size, and the DNA gave D and trimming. The sample has hundreds of thousands of clones; approximately 86% are singletons. Sequenced material: peripheral blood. V gene TRBV1 combines with J gene TRBJ1-5; TRBD1, as called in the table, went unchecked against the DNA. TRBV1 corresponds to a pseudogene. This receptor was obtained from a man aged 70-80 years with acute or convalescent COVID-19. The DNA of the CDR3 is TGCACCAGCAGCCAGGGTACAGGGAATGGCAATCAGCCCCAGCATTTT. This sequence encodes CTSSQGTGNGNQPQHF.